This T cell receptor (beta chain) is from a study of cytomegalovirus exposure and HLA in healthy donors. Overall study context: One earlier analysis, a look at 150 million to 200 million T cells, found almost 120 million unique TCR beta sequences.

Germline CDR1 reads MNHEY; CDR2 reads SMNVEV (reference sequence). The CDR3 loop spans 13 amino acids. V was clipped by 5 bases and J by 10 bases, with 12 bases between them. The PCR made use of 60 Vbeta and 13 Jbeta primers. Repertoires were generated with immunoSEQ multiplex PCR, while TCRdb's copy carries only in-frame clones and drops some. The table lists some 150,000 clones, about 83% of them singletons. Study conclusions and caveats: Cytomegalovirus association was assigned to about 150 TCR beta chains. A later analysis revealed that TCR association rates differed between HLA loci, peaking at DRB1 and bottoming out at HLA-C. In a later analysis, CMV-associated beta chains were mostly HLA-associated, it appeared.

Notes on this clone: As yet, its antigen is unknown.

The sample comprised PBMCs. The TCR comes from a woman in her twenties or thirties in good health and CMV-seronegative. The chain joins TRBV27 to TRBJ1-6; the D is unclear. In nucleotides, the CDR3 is TGTGCCAGCAGTACCCCTTACACCTCACCCCTCCACTTT. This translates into CASSTPYTSPLHF.